The count of the clone carrying this T cell receptor beta chain is one. At the DNA level, this CDR3 is encoded by other sequences in the same sample as well. Sequencing was performed with immunoSEQ multiplex PCR; in TCRdb, only in-frame clones are kept and a portion is missing. Of about 2.1 million clones in the sample, 85% to 95% were seen once. Naivety among CD8 cells was defined by CD45RO negativity and positive CCR7 selection, thereby excluding terminally differentiated effector memory CD45RA+ cells. Germline V CDR1 and CDR2: LNHDA, SQIVND (reference sequence). Trimming removed 3 bases at V and 0 bases at J, with 11 bases between. The CDR3 length is 15 residues. The data derive from a study of shared clonotypes between healthy human individuals. Study as a whole: Used for every donor were three CD4 naive, three CD4 memory, two CD8 naive and one CD8 memory plate.

The source of this sequence is a man between 18 and 35 years old in good health. Some clones in this sample may be carry-over from other donors' samples. This sequence joins TRBV19 and TRBJ1-1, with D possibly matching TRBD1 (5 bases). The sample was naive CD8+ T cells from PBMCs. Here the CDR3 reads CASSIGRTLNTEAFF. CDR3 DNA: TGTGCCAGTAGTATCGGTCGGACATTGAACACTGAAGCTTTCTTT. The full variable domain, completed using reference TRBV19 and TRBJ1-1, is DGGITQSPKYLFRKEGQNVTLSCEQNLNHDAMYWYRQDPGQGLRLIYYSQIVNDFQKGDIAEGYSVSREKKESFPLTVTSAQKNPTAFYLCASSIGRTLNTEAFFGQGTRLTVV.